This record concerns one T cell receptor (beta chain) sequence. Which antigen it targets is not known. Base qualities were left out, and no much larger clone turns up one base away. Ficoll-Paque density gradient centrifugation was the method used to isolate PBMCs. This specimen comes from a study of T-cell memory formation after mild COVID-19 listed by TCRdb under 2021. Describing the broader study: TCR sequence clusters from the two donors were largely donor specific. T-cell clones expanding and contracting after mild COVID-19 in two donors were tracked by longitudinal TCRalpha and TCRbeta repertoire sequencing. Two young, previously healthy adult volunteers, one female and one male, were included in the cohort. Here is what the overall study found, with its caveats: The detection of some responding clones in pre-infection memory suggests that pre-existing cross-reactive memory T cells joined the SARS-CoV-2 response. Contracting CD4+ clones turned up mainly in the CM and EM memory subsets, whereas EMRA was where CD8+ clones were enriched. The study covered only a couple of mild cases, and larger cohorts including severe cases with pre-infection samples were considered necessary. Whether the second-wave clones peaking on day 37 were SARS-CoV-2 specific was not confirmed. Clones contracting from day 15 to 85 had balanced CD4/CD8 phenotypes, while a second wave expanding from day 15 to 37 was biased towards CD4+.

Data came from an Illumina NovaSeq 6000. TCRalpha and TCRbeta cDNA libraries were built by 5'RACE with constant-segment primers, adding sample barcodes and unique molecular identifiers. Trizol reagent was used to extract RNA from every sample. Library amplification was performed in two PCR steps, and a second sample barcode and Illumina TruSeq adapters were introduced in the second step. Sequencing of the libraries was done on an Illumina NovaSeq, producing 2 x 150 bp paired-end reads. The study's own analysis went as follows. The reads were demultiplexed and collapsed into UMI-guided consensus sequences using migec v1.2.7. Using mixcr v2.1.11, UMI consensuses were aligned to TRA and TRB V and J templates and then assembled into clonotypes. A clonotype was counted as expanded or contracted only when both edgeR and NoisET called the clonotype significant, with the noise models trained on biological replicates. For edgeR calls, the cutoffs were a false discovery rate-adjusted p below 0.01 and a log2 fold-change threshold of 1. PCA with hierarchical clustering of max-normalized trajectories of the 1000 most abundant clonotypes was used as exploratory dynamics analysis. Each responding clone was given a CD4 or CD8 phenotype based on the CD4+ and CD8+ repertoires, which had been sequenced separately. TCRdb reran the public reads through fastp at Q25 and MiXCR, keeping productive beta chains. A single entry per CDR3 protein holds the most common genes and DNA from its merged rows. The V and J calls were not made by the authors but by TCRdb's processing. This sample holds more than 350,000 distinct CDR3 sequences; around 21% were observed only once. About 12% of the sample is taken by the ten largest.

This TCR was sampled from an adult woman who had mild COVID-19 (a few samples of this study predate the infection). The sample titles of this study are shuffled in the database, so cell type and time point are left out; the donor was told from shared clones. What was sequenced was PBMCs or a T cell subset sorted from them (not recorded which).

The CDR3 corresponds to CASSSDRANQPQHF. Here is the DNA: TGTGCCAGCAGCTCCGACAGGGCGAATCAGCCCCAGCATTTT. This sequence uses TRBV11-2 and TRBJ1-5; 7 middle bases align to TRBD1. The CDR3 starts with the cysteine, ends with the phenylalanine, and has 14 residues. The entry retains the CDR3 DNA only, 42 bases that are in frame from base 1. Taken from the germline V gene, the CDR1 and CDR2 loops are SGHAT and FQNNGV. The germline V end is reduced by 4 bases and the J end by 4 bases; junction bases left unmatched: 4.